Listed here are 20 T cell receptor beta chains from one sample, sequenced in a study of neurological immune-mediated disorders. TCRdb re-derived calls from the 5' RACE reads in MiXCR, one entry per CDR3 protein. This table has about 49,000 distinct CDR3 sequences, 9% to 10% appearing once. The time point is: longitudinal time-point 1 (baseline). Sequencing was performed on PBMCs. All receptors derive from a middle-aged woman in good health.

This clonotype was recorded at least ten times. J is TRBJ2-1 and V is TRBV3-1, with TRBD2 matching over 13 bases. The V gene's germline CDR1 is LGHDT and CDR2 YNNKEL (reference sequence). The CDR3 loop spans 15 amino acids. After removal of 6 bases from V and 5 bases from J, the junction contained 4 bases not matched to a gene. CDR3 DNA sequence: TGTGCCAGCAGGGGGGGACTAGCGGGGCACAATGAGCAGTTCTTC. Its translation is CASRGGLAGHNEQFF.

This clonotype was seen ten or more times. The chain employs TRBV5-1 and TRBJ1-1; D gene ambiguous. There are 14 residues in the CDR3. The V and J ends lost 0 bases and 0 bases respectively, with 6 bases between them. Germline loops: CDR1 SGHRS, CDR2 YFSETQ. CDR3 residues: CASSLGGMNTEAFF. Here the CDR3 DNA reads TGCGCCAGCAGCTTGGGAGGGATGAACACTGAAGCTTTCTTT.

This clonotype was picked up many times. The J gene is TRBJ1-2, the V gene TRBV4-1, with D perhaps matching TRBD1 (5 bases). The germline CDR1 and CDR2 sequences are MGHRA and YSYEKL. The CDR3 has 14 amino acids. Between the trimmed V and J ends, which lost 7 bases and 7 bases, there was a span of 19 bases. In DNA form, the CDR3 reads TGCGCCAGCAATCAGGATCCGGGGCTCCTTGGCTACACCTTC. Translating gives CASNQDPGLLGYTF.

This clonotype was seen at least ten times. The chain links TRBV5-6 to TRBJ2-7; D gene ambiguous. The germline V gene has CDR1 SGHDT and CDR2 YYEEEE. CDR3 length: 13 residues. V shed 1 base and J shed 5 bases, with 10 bases lying between them. In DNA form, the CDR3 reads TGTGCCAGCAGCTTGCCCCCGGCGAACGAGCAGTACTTC. Translation: CASSLPPANEQYF. Full variable domain (outside the CDR3, taken from reference TRBV5-6 and TRBJ2-7): DAGVTQSPTHLIKTRGQQVTLRCSPKSGHDTVSWYQQALGQGPQFIFQYYEEEERQRGNFPDRFSGHQFPNYSSELNVNALLLGDSALYLCASSLPPANEQYFGPGTRLTVT.

In this sample, this clonotype turned up many times. This chain connects TRBV20-1 to TRBJ1-2; 7 bases agree with TRBD1. Germline CDR1 DFQATT, CDR2 SNEGSKA (reference sequence). Trimming removed 2 bases from V and 2 bases from J; junction bases left unmatched: 2. CDR3 length: 13 amino acids. The CDR3 loop reads CSARRDSNYGYTF. The CDR3 bases are TGCAGTGCTAGACGGGACAGCAACTATGGCTACACCTTC.

For this clonotype: A much bigger clone sits one base away, suggesting this may be a read error. This chain joins TRBV5-1 and TRBJ2-1; 11 bases agree with TRBD2. The germline CDR1 and CDR2 sequences are SGHRS and YFSETQ. With V trimmed by 1 base and J by 8 bases, 11 bases remained unmatched. The CDR3 length is 17 residues. CDR3: CASSLNRLAGGRDEQFF. The CDR3 bases are TGCGCCAGCAGCTTGAATCGGCTAGCGGGGGGACGCGATGAGCAGTTCTTC.

This rearrangement joins TRBV20-1 to TRBJ2-7, with 11 bases fitting TRBD2. Germline loops: CDR1 DFQATT, CDR2 SNEGSKA (reference sequence). The length of the CDR3 is 18 residues. V was pared by 2 bases and J by 3 bases, with 15 bases of the junction left unmatched. The CDR3 reads CSARIDKTLAGGFYEQYF. The CDR3 DNA reads TGCAGTGCTAGAATCGACAAAACCCTAGCGGGGGGCTTCTACGAGCAGTACTTC.

This clonotype occurred many times. CDR3 nucleotide sequence: TGTGCCAGCAGGGGGACAGGTCGGGAGACCCAGTACTTC. Amino acid sequence: CASRGTGRETQYF. V and J are TRBV12-3 or TRBV12-4 and TRBJ2-5; 8 bases map to TRBD1. V lost 6 bases to trimming and J lost 5 bases; unmatched junction nucleotides: 5. This CDR3 has 13 residues.

This clonotype was counted only a few times. V is TRBV21-1 and J is TRBJ2-1; TRBD2 is the table's D call and was not checked against the DNA. TRBV21-1 is labeled a pseudogene. There are 17 residues in the CDR3. CDR3 nucleotides: TGTGCCAGCAGCAAAGTAGGTAGCGGGGGGGCCGCTCATGAGCAGTTCTTC. Encoded protein: CASSKVGSGGAAHEQFF.

This clonotype was seen repeatedly, ten times or more. The chain uses TRBV7-8 and TRBJ2-2; 9 bases are a match to TRBD1. CDR1 is SGHVS, CDR2 FQNEAQ, per germline. This CDR3 has 14 amino acids. The V and J ends lost 6 bases and 5 bases, in that order; junction bases with no gene match: 4. CDR3 region: CASRQGAETGELFF. DNA for the CDR3: TGTGCCAGCAGACAGGGGGCTGAGACCGGGGAGCTGTTTTTT. The full variable domain, rest sourced from reference TRBV7-8 and TRBJ2-2, is GAGVSQSPRYKVAKRGQDVALRCDPISGHVSLFWYQQALGQGPEFLTYFQNEAQLDKSGLPSDRFFAERPEGSVSTLKIQRTQQEDSAVYLCASRQGAETGELFFGEGSRLTVL.

This clonotype was counted many times. The V and J genes are TRBV20-1 and TRBJ2-5; D unresolved. This CDR3 has 17 residues. The V end was cut by 0 bases, the J end by 4 bases, with 21 bases between. CDR1 and CDR2 (germline): DFQATT, SNEGSKA (reference sequence). CDR3 amino acids: CSARDPGGNIVGETQYF. CDR3 in DNA: TGCAGTGCTAGAGATCCCGGCGGCAATATAGTTGGAGAGACCCAGTACTTC.

This clonotype occurred many times. The rearrangement uses TRBV5-1 and TRBJ2-5; 7 bases are shared with TRBD1. The CDR3 is 16 residues long. The V and J ends lost 4 bases and 5 bases, in that order; junction bases with no gene match: 14. In germline, CDR1 is SGHRS, CDR2 YFSETQ. Here the CDR3 reads CASSPLFGTVKETQYF. CDR3 bases: TGCGCCAGCAGCCCCCTCTTTGGGACAGTAAAGGAGACCCAGTACTTC.

This clonotype was counted many times. V gene TRBV29-1 combines with J gene TRBJ2-3, with TRBD1 as a possible D gene (6 bases). In germline, CDR1 is SQVTM, CDR2 ANQGSEA. V was shortened by 4 bases and J by 12 bases, with 20 bases between the two germline ends. This CDR3 has 13 amino acids. CDR3 protein: CSVGRGSDQRQYF. The CDR3 DNA reads as TGCAGCGTTGGAAGGGGGTCAGACCAGAGACAGTATTTT.

The table lists this clonotype with many counts. The chain combines TRBV10-3 with TRBJ2-5; D might be TRBD1 or TRBD2, each matching 5 bases. The CDR3 runs to 12 residues. The ends were cut back, 6 bases at V and 3 bases at J, with 8 bases in the middle. Per the germline V gene, CDR1 is ENHRY and CDR2 is SYGVKD. The CDR3 loop is CAIRGVEETQYF. CDR3 DNA sequence: TGTGCCATCAGGGGGGTGGAAGAGACCCAGTACTTC.

In this sample, this clonotype turned up many times. V usage is TRBV10-3 and J usage is TRBJ1-1; D might be TRBD1 (6 bases). The germline gives CDR1 ENHRY, CDR2 SYGVKD. V was clipped by 8 bases and J by 4 bases, with 17 bases between them. The CDR3 is made up of 14 amino acids. CDR3 sequence: CAIRGAGAITEAFF. The CDR3 coding sequence is TGTGCCATCCGGGGGGCAGGGGCTATCACTGAAGCTTTCTTT.

The sample holds many counts of this clonotype. This chain uses TRBV7-2 with TRBJ2-2, with D possibly TRBD1 on 6 matching bases. This CDR3 has 17 amino acids. With 5 bases removed from V and 4 bases from J, the gap between germline ends came to 20 bases. The germline gives CDR1 SGHTA, CDR2 FQGNSA. The CDR3 loop is CASSPSRGSRGTGELFF. The CDR3 nucleotides read TGTGCCAGCAGCCCTTCCAGGGGCTCTCGGGGCACCGGGGAGCTGTTTTTT.

The table lists this clonotype with many counts. This chain connects TRBV5-1 to TRBJ2-7; no firm D call. Per the germline V gene, CDR1 is SGHRS and CDR2 is YFSETQ. The V end was cut by 0 bases, the J end by 3 bases, with 16 bases between. The CDR3 covers 16 residues. In DNA form, the CDR3 reads TGCGCCAGCAGCTTGGCCCTAGGAAGGTTGGGCTACGAGCAGTACTTC. It is translated as CASSLALGRLGYEQYF.

This clonotype was seen many times. The CDR3 loop reads CASSQNIGRFAEAFF. As DNA, the CDR3 is TGTGCCAGCAGCCAAAATATCGGGAGATTCGCTGAAGCTTTCTTT. J is TRBJ1-1 and V is TRBV4-2; no definite D call. CDR3 length equals 15 residues. Germline V gives CDR1 LGHNA, CDR2 YNFKEQ. Trimming left V 2 bases short and J 6 bases short, with 16 bases between.

This clonotype came up many times. V and J are TRBV6-5 and TRBJ2-4; D call uncertain. V gave up 0 bases and J gave up 3 bases, with 12 bases separating them. This CDR3 contains 16 residues. Germline assignment: CDR1 MNHEY and CDR2 SVGAGI. CDR3 sequence reads: CASSYSWQAHKNIQYF. CDR3 nucleotides: TGTGCCAGCAGTTACTCGTGGCAGGCACACAAAAACATTCAGTACTTC.

This clonotype was detected ten times or more. The rearrangement joins TRBV9 to TRBJ2-7; TRBD1 aligns across 7 bases. The germline V gene encodes CDR1 SGDLS and CDR2 YYNGEE. Germline trimming cut 2 bases from V and 0 bases from J; bases unmatched to any gene: 2. This CDR3 is built from 14 residues. CDR3 coding DNA: TGTGCCAGCAGCGTCCGGGACAGCTCCTACGAGCAGTACTTC. It translates to CASSVRDSSYEQYF.